These T cell receptor beta chains were read from a single sample in a study of CD8 T cells in ankylosing spondylitis. TCRdb itself ran the 5' RACE reads through MiXCR, one entry per CDR3 protein. The data show some 250,000 distinct CDR3 sequences, with around 10% seen just once and under 7% held by the top ten. The specimen was blood, either unsorted or a sorted T cell fraction (not recorded which). All receptors come from a male donor with ankylosing spondylitis or in good health (not recorded which). Both conserved end residues are part of each CDR3. D genes are given only for firm matches. Expanded clones are given a class, and other clones once, few, many or no size at all.

V	D	J	size	CDR3	DNA
TRBV6-1	-	TRBJ2-7	few	CASTGTEFSEQYF	TGTGCCAGCACGGGGACTGAGTTCTCCGAGCAGTACTTC
TRBV20-1	-	TRBJ2-7	many	CSANPRVYEQYF	TGCAGTGCTAATCCAAGGGTTTACGAGCAGTACTTC
TRBV25-1	-	TRBJ2-5	few	CASSGGATQYF	TGTGCCAGCAGTGGTGGGGCGACCCAGTACTTC
TRBV3-1	-	TRBJ2-3	many	CASSLGRITDTQYF	TGTGCCAGCAGCCTCGGACGGATCACAGATACGCAGTATTTT
TRBV5-1	TRBD1	TRBJ1-4	many	CASSGGQGDEKLFF	TGCGCCAGCAGCGGAGGACAGGGGGACGAAAAACTGTTTTTT
TRBV5-1	TRBD2	TRBJ2-2	-	CASSWTSGGATGELFF	TGCGCCAGCAGCTGGACTAGCGGGGGGGCAACAGGGGAGCTGTTTTTT
TRBV28	TRBD1	TRBJ1-2	many	CASSLQRGTANYGYTF	TGTGCCAGCAGTTTACAAAGGGGGACAGCTAACTATGGCTACACCTTC
TRBV3-1	TRBD2	TRBJ2-5	many	CASSQVWREGRETQYF	TGTGCCAGCAGCCAAGTCTGGCGGGAGGGCCGCGAGACCCAGTACTTC
TRBV7-3	TRBD2	TRBJ2-2	-	CASSLLAGGAPGELFF	TGTGCCAGCAGCTTACTGGCCGGGGGGGCCCCCGGGGAGCTGTTTTTT
TRBV25-1	TRBD1	TRBJ2-1	many	CASSEPSDRGIYNEQFF	TGTGCCAGCAGTGAACCCTCCGACAGGGGGATATACAATGAGCAGTTCTTC
TRBV6-2/TRBV6-3	-	TRBJ2-7	many	CASSTENYEQYF	TGTGCCAGCTCGACGGAAAACTACGAGCAGTACTTC
TRBV5-8	TRBD2	TRBJ2-1	few	CASSLVASGYNEQFF	TGTGCCAGCAGCTTGGTAGCTAGCGGTTACAATGAGCAGTTCTTC
TRBV5-1	TRBD1	TRBJ2-2	-	CTSSLDRGINTGELFF	TGCACCAGCAGCTTGGACAGGGGGATTAACACCGGGGAGCTGTTTTTT
TRBV6-1	TRBD1	TRBJ2-5	-	CASSGDRYQETQYF	TGTGCCAGCAGTGGGGACAGGTACCAAGAGACCCAGTACTTC
TRBV21-1	-	TRBJ2-4	many	CASSPRPGSNIQYF	TGTGCCAGCAGTCCCCGCCCGGGGTCGAACATTCAGTACTTC
TRBV12-3/TRBV12-4	-	TRBJ1-2	many	CASSGGSFNYGYTF	TGTGCCAGTAGTGGGGGCAGCTTTAACTATGGCTACACCTTC
TRBV5-1	TRBD1	TRBJ1-5	many	CASSLEGQANQPQHF	TGCGCCAGCAGCTTGGAAGGACAGGCCAATCAGCCCCAGCATTTT
TRBV6-1	-	TRBJ2-5	-	CASSKGAQETQYF	TGTGCCAGCAGTAAAGGCGCTCAAGAGACCCAGTACTTC
TRBV4-1	-	TRBJ2-3	-	CASSQDYNRVVPDTQYF	TGCGCCAGCAGCCAAGATTATAACAGGGTGGTACCAGATACGCAGTATTTT
TRBV6-1	-	TRBJ1-1	many	CASSEGTRNTEAFF	TGTGCCAGCAGTGAAGGGACAAGGAACACTGAAGCTTTCTTT
TRBV2	-	TRBJ1-1	few	CASRAENTEAFF	TGTGCCAGCAGGGCTGAGAACACTGAAGCTTTCTTT
TRBV5-8	-	TRBJ2-2	many	CASSSAVLAGELFF	TGTGCCAGCAGCTCGGCAGTGCTGGCCGGGGAGCTGTTTTTT
TRBV5-1	TRBD1	TRBJ2-7	many	CASQTGFSWGEQYF	TGCGCCAGCCAGACAGGGTTCTCTTGGGGCGAGCAGTACTTC
TRBV6-1	TRBD1	TRBJ2-5	many	CASSKHRTGKETQYF	TGTGCCAGCAGTAAACACAGGACAGGGAAAGAGACCCAGTACTTC
TRBV20-1	TRBD2	TRBJ2-5	many	CSASRGRGRYQETQYF	TGCAGTGCTTCCCGAGGGCGGGGGAGGTACCAAGAGACCCAGTACTTC
TRBV12-3/TRBV12-4	-	TRBJ1-1	many	CASWQGLANTEAFF	TGTGCCAGCTGGCAGGGGTTGGCGAACACTGAAGCTTTCTTT